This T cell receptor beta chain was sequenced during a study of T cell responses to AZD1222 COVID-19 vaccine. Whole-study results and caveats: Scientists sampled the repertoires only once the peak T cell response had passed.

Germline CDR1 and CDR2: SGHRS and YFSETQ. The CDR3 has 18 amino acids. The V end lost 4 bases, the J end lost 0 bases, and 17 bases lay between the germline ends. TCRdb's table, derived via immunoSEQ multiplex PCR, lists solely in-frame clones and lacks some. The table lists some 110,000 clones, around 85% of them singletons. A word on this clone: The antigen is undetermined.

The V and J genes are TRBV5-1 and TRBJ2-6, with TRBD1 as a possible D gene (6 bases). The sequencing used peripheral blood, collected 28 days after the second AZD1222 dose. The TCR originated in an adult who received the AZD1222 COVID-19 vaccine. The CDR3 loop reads CASSVNRDTNSGANVLTF. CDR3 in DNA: TGCGCCAGCAGCGTGAACCGGGACACCAACTCTGGGGCCAACGTCCTGACTTTC.